The 19 T cell receptor beta chains in this list originate from one sample, sequenced in a study of T-cell reconstitution after alpha-beta-depleted transplantation in children. Unique molecular identifiers were used to barcode this TCRbeta library. TCRdb re-analysed the PCR reads in MiXCR, keeping a single row per CDR3 protein. The sample gives hundreds of thousands of distinct CDR3 sequences, roughly 15% of which show up once; under 1.2% is in the top ten. Here the sequenced sample was PBMCs from the stem cell graft donor, taken from the stem cell graft. The source of these receptors is a human donor who donated a stem cell graft to a child with acute myeloid leukemia.

This clonotype was counted ten times or more. V gene TRBV10-3 combines with J gene TRBJ1-1, with D unresolved. Looked up from germline, CDR1 is ENHRY and CDR2 is SYGVKD. Trimming shortened V by 0 bases and J by 0 bases, and 8 bases separated the two germline ends. This CDR3 region has 15 residues. CDR3 in DNA: TGTGCCATCAGTGAGTCGAGAGAGATGAACACTGAAGCTTTCTTT. Translated, it gives CAISESREMNTEAFF.

This clonotype showed up just a few times. This chain joins TRBV12-3 or TRBV12-4 and TRBJ2-3; D unresolved. The V and J ends lost 1 base and 5 bases respectively, with 10 bases between them. The CDR3 loop spans 14 amino acids. The CDR3 region has the DNA TGTGCCAGCAGTTTAGGGCCCGCGAAAGATACGCAGTATTTT. Translated: CASSLGPAKDTQYF.

This clonotype was observed at least ten times. The gene calls are TRBV20-1 and TRBJ1-6; no firm D call. V dropped 5 bases and J dropped 0 bases, with 8 bases sitting between them. The CDR3 is 14 residues long. Germline lookup yields CDR1 DFQATT and CDR2 SNEGSKA (reference sequence). The CDR3 sequence: CSARLSSYNSPLHF. CDR3 coding DNA: TGCAGTGCTCGGCTGAGCTCCTATAATTCACCCCTCCACTTT.

This clonotype was recorded many times. CDR3 residues: CASSPGPTDTQYF. CDR3 nucleotides: TGTGCCAGCAGCCCTGGGCCCACAGATACGCAGTATTTT. The gene calls are TRBV7-2 and TRBJ2-3, with D unclear. Germline V gene sequence: CDR1 SGHTA, CDR2 FQGNSA. The V end was cut by 5 bases, the J end by 2 bases, with 8 bases between. CDR3 length equals 13 residues.

This clonotype has ten or more counts. V and J are TRBV5-5 and TRBJ1-2; unclear D gene. Germline CDR1 reads SGHKS; CDR2 reads YYEKEE (reference sequence). Trimming took 1 base from V and 7 from J, leaving 17 bases between them. The CDR3 is 15 residues long. CDR3 nucleotide sequence: TGTGCCAGCAGCTTGACGGCCACCGGGCATGCTGGCTACACCTTC. Encoded protein: CASSLTATGHAGYTF.

This sequence joins TRBV13 and TRBJ2-5; possibly TRBD2 for D (7 bases). CDR1 is PRHDT, CDR2 FYEKMQ, per germline (reference sequence). V dropped 7 bases and J dropped 4 bases, with 19 bases sitting between them. CDR3 length: 15 amino acids. CDR3 sequence (DNA): TGTGCCAGCACCCAACAAGGGGGGGCGGGAGAGACCCAGTACTTC. It specifies CASTQQGGAGETQYF.

The rearrangement links TRBV4-1 to TRBJ2-5; TRBD1 is a possible D gene (5 bases). Looked up from germline, CDR1 is MGHRA and CDR2 is YSYEKL. This CDR3 has 18 amino acids. Trimming took 2 bases from V and 5 from J, leaving 24 bases between them. This CDR3 reads CASSQKASAGLFLETQYF. In DNA form, the CDR3 reads TGCGCCAGCAGCCAAAAAGCTTCGGCAGGGCTCTTTCTGGAGACCCAGTACTTC.

Notes on this clonotype: This may arise from a read error, as a much more abundant clone is one base away. The chain joins TRBV20-1 to TRBJ2-1; 8 bases agree with TRBD2. Trimming cost V 3 bases and J 7 bases; bases outside gene matches: 5. This CDR3 has 13 amino acids. The germline V gene has CDR1 DFQATT and CDR2 SNEGSKA (reference sequence). CDR3 protein: CSASGGAGNEQFF. For the CDR3, the DNA is TGCAGTGCTAGCGGGGGGGCCGGGAATGAGCAGTTCTTC.

This clonotype was observed a single time. Given a much more abundant clone one base away, this may be a read error. J is TRBJ2-2 and V is TRBV9, with D perhaps TRBD1 or TRBD2 (6 bases each). Germline V CDR1 and CDR2: SGDLS, YYNGEE. This CDR3 spans 12 amino acids. The CDR3 spells CASRTGAGERFF. The DNA of the CDR3 is TGTGCCAGCAGGACGGGGGCCGGGGAGCGGTTTTTT. The full variable domain, completed using reference TRBV9 and TRBJ2-2, is DSGVTQTPKHLITATGQRVTLRCSPRSGDLSVYWYQQSLDQGLQFLIQYYNGEERAKGNILERFSAQQFPDLHSELNLSSLELGDSALYFCASRTGAGERFFGEGSRLTVL.

This clonotype was seen at least ten times. The rearrangement uses TRBV5-1 and TRBJ2-1; D remains unclear. The germline gives CDR1 SGHRS, CDR2 YFSETQ. V dropped 2 bases and J dropped 7 bases, with 10 bases sitting between them. The CDR3 covers 13 residues. CDR3 nucleotide sequence: TGCGCCAGCAGCTTTGAGGATTTAAATGAGCAGTTCTTC. This gives the protein CASSFEDLNEQFF.

In its sample, this clonotype was seen a few times. The CDR3 DNA reads as TGCAGCGTTCGGGACATCTACTATGGCTACACCTTC. This translates into CSVRDIYYGYTF. The chain recombines TRBV29-1 with TRBJ1-2; D possibly corresponds to TRBD1 (6 bases). V was trimmed by 5 bases and J by 3 bases, leaving 10 bases between them. The V gene's germline CDR1 is SQVTM and CDR2 ANQGSEA. This CDR3 comprises 12 residues. Full variable domain (remainder filled in from reference TRBV29-1 and TRBJ1-2): SAVISQKPSRDICQRGTSLTIQCQVDSQVTMMFWYRQQPGQSLTLIATANQGSEATYESGFVIDKFPISRPNLTFSTLTVSNMSPEDSSIYLCSVRDIYYGYTFGSGTRLTVV.

The chain employs TRBV15 and TRBJ1-5; no definite D call. The CDR3 loop spans 14 amino acids. From germline, CDR1 is LNHNV and CDR2 YYDKDF (reference sequence). Deletions cut 2 bases from V and 7 bases from J, with 12 bases between. DNA of the CDR3: TGTGCCACCAGCAGAAGTGGTTTGGAGCAGCCCCAGCATTTT. Translation gives CATSRSGLEQPQHF. Full variable domain (rest looked up from reference TRBV15 and TRBJ1-5): DAMVIQNPRYQVTQFGKPVTLSCSQTLNHNVMYWYQQKSSQAPKLLFHYYDKDFNNEADTPDNFQSRRPNTSFCFLDIRSPGLGDTAMYLCATSRSGLEQPQHFGDGTRLSIL.

At least ten counts were recorded for this clonotype. This chain uses TRBV10-2 with TRBJ2-1; D is uncertain. Germline CDR1 WSHSY, CDR2 SAAADI. V dropped 8 bases and J dropped 7 bases, with 18 bases sitting between them. This CDR3 is 14 amino acids long. For the CDR3, the DNA is TGCGCCAGCGTCGACTCGGGCTGGGTGAATGAGCAGTTCTTC. Its translation is CASVDSGWVNEQFF.

This rearrangement joins TRBV6-2 or TRBV6-3 to TRBJ2-1; D is unresolved. Germline V gene data show CDR1 as MNHEY and CDR2 as SVGEGT. With 0 bases removed from V and 3 bases from J, the gap between germline ends came to 12 bases. The CDR3 has 16 amino acids. The chain's CDR3 is CASSYSIVGFYNEQFF. DNA for the CDR3: TGTGCCAGCAGTTACTCGATTGTCGGGTTCTACAATGAGCAGTTCTTC.

This clonotype was counted ten times or more. The chain recombines TRBV20-1 with TRBJ1-1, with D uncertain. The V end was cut by 1 base, the J end by 1 base, with 13 bases between. The CDR3 sequence is 15 residues long. In germline, CDR1 is DFQATT, CDR2 SNEGSKA (reference sequence). The CDR3 spells CSARVFREGNTEAFF. The CDR3 region has the DNA TGCAGTGCTAGAGTGTTCCGGGAGGGGAACACTGAAGCTTTCTTT.

This clonotype was recorded at least ten times. The genes are TRBV20-1 and TRBJ1-3; possibly TRBD1 for D (5 bases). CDR3 length: 12 residues. CDR1 is DFQATT and CDR2 is SNEGSKA in the germline V gene (reference sequence). Trimming took 6 bases from V and 4 from J, leaving 10 bases between them. The CDR3 reads CSAGVGGNTIYF. CDR3 in DNA: TGCAGTGCGGGGGTCGGGGGAAACACCATATATTTT.

In its sample, this clonotype was seen a few times. The rearrangement uses TRBV24-1 and TRBJ1-5, with a tentative D call TRBD1 (6 bases). Trimming pared 2 bases from V and 5 bases from J, leaving 18 bases between. The CDR3 is 17 residues long. Germline V gene sequence: CDR1 KGHDR, CDR2 SFDVKD. The CDR3 reads CATSDSRGGSGDQPQHF. The CDR3 DNA is TGTGCCACCAGTGATTCCCGGGGGGGCTCAGGCGATCAGCCCCAGCATTTT.

This clonotype was detected ten times or more. The genes are TRBV5-1 and TRBJ2-7; D gene ambiguous. Germline CDR1 is SGHRS and CDR2 is YFSETQ. This CDR3 region has 13 residues. V was cut by 2 bases and J by 6 bases, with 12 bases left in between. CDR3 in amino acids: CASSFGKGFEQYV. CDR3 nucleotides: TGCGCCAGCAGCTTTGGAAAGGGCTTCGAGCAGTACGTC.

This clonotype appeared a few times. The chain has TRBV7-8 and TRBJ1-2; D not certain. Germline V gene sequence: CDR1 SGHVS, CDR2 FQNEAQ. The CDR3 has 15 amino acids. Trimming cost V 4 bases and J 3 bases, with 15 bases left between them. The CDR3 DNA reads as TGTGCCAGCAGCTCCTTAGTAGGTTGGGACTATGGCTACACCTTC. Amino acids: CASSSLVGWDYGYTF. Full variable domain (missing parts from reference TRBV7-8 and TRBJ1-2): GAGVSQSPRYKVAKRGQDVALRCDPISGHVSLFWYQQALGQGPEFLTYFQNEAQLDKSGLPSDRFFAERPEGSVSTLKIQRTQQEDSAVYLCASSSLVGWDYGYTFGSGTRLTVV.